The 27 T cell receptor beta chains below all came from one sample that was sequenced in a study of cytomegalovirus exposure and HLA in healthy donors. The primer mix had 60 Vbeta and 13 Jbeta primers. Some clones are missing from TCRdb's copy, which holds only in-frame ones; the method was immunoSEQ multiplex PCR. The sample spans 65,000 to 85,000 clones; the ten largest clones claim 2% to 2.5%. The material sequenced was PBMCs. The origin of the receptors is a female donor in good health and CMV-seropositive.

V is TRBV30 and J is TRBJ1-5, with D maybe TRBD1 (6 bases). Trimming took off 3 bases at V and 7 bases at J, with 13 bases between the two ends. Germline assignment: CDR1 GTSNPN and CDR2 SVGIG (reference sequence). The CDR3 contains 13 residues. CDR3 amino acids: CAWSPRGTQPQHF. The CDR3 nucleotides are TGTGCCTGGAGCCCGAGAGGGACACAGCCCCAGCATTTT.

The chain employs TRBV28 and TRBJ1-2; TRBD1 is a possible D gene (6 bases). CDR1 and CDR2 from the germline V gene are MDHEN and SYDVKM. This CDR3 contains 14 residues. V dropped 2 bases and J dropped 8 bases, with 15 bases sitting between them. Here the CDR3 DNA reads TGTGCCAGCAGTTTACAGGGGCGCTCGGGCGGCTACACCTTC. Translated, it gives CASSLQGRSGGYTF.

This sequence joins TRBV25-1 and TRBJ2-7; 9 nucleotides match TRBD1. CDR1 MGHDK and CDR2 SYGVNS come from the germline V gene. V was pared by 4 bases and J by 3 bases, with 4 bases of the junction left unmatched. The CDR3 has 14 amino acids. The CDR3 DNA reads TGTGCCAGCAGTGTGGGGGGACAGGGCTACGAGCAGTACTTC. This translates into CASSVGGQGYEQYF.

In nucleotides, the CDR3 is TGTGCCAGCAGACAGGGTCTATCTCAGCCCCAGCATTTT. Translating gives CASRQGLSQPQHF. The chain is built from TRBV28 and TRBJ1-5; tentative D call: TRBD1 (6 bases). The V end was cut by 6 bases, the J end by 6 bases, with 12 bases between. The CDR3 runs 13 residues. Germline-derived CDR1 and CDR2 are MDHEN and SYDVKM.

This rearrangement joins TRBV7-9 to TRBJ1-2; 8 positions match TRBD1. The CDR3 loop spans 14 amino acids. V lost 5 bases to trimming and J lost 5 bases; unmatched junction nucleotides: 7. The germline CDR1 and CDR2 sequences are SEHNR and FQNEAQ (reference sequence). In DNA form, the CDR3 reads TGTGCCAGCAGCCCCTCGACAGGGGTATATGGCTACACCTTC. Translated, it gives CASSPSTGVYGYTF. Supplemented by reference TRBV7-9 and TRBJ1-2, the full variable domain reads DTGVSQNPRHKITKRGQNVTFRCDPISEHNRLYWYRQTLGQGPEFLTYFQNEAQLEKSRLLSDRFSAERPKGSFSTLEIQRTEQGDSAMYLCASSPSTGVYGYTFGSGTRLTVV.

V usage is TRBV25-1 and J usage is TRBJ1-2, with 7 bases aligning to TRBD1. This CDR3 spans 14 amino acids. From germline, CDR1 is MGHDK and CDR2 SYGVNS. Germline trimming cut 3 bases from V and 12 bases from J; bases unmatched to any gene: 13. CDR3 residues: CASSEANRDSGNTF. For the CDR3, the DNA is TGTGCCAGCAGTGAGGCTAACCGGGACAGCGGAAACACCTTC.

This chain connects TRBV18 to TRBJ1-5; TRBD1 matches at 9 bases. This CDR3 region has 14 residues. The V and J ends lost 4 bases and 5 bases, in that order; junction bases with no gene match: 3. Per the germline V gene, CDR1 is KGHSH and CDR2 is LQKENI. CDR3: CASSRGQGDQPQHF. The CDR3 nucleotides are TGTGCCAGCTCACGGGGACAGGGCGATCAGCCCCAGCATTTT.

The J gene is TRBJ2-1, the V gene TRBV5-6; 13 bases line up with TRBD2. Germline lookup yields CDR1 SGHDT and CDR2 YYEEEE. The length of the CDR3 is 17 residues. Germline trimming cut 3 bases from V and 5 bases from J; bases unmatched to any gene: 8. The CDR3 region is CASSSPGLAGTDNEQFF. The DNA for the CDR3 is TGTGCCAGCAGCTCCCCGGGACTAGCGGGGACTGACAATGAGCAGTTCTTC.

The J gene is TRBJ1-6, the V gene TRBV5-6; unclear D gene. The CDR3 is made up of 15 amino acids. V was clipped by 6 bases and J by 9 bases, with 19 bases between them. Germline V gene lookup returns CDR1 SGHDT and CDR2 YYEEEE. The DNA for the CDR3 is TGTGCCAGCAAAATAAAGGGAGTGGTCGGTTCACCCCTCCACTTT. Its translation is CASKIKGVVGSPLHF.

The DNA of the CDR3 is TGTGCCAGCAGTGTACGCCCTCCACTAGATCAGCCCCAGCATTTT. Encoded protein: CASSVRPPLDQPQHF. The chain joins TRBV2 to TRBJ1-5; unclear D gene. The V and J ends lost 4 bases and 5 bases respectively, with 15 bases between them. CDR1 and CDR2 from the germline V gene are SNHLY and FYNNEI. The CDR3 covers 15 residues.

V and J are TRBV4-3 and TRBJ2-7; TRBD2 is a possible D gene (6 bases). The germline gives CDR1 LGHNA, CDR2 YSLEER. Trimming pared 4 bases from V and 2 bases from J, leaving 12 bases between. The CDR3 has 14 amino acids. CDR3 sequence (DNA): TGCGCCAGCAGCCCATTCGGGGGACCCTACGAGCAGTACTTC. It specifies CASSPFGGPYEQYF.

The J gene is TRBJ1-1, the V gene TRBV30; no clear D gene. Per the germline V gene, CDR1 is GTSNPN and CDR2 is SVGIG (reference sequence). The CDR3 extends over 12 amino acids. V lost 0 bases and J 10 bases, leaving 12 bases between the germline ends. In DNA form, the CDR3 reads TGTGCCTGGAGTGTGGGTGGGCGGGTAGCTTTCTTT. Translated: CAWSVGGRVAFF.

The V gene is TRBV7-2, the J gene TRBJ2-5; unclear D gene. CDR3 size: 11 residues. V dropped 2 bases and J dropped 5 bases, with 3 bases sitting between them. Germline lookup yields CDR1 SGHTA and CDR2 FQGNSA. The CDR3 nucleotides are TGTGCCAGCAGCTTAACTGAGACCCAGTACTTC. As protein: CASSLTETQYF.

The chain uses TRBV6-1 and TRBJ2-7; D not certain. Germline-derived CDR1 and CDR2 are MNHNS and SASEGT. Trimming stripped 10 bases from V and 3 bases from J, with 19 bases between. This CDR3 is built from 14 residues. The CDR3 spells CATRAADSHYEQYF. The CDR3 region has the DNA TGTGCCACCCGCGCGGCAGATTCTCACTACGAGCAGTACTTC.

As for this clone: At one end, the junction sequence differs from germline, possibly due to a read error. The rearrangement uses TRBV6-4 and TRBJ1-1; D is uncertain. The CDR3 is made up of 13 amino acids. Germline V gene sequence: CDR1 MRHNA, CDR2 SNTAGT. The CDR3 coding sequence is TGTGCCAGCAGTCCGACGGGGAACACTGAAGATTTCTTT. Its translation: CASSPTGNTEDFF.

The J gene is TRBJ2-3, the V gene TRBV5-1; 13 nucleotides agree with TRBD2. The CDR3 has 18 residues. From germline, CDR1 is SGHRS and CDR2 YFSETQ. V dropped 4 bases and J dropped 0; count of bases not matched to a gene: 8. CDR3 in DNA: TGCGCCAGCAGCCAATACGGACTAGCGGGAGAGAGCACAGATACGCAGTATTTT. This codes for CASSQYGLAGESTDTQYF. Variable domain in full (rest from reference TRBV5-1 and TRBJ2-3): KAGVTQTPRYLIKTRGQQVTLSCSPISGHRSVSWYQQTPGQGLQFLFEYFSETQRNKGNFPGRFSGRQFSNSRSEMNVSTLELGDSALYLCASSQYGLAGESTDTQYFGPGTRLTVL.

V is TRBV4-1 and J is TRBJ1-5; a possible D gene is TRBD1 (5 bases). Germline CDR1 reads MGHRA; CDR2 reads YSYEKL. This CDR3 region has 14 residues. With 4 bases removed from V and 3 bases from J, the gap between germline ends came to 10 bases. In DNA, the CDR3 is TGCGCCAGCAGCCCTCAGGGTCTCAATCAGCCCCAGCATTTT. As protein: CASSPQGLNQPQHF.

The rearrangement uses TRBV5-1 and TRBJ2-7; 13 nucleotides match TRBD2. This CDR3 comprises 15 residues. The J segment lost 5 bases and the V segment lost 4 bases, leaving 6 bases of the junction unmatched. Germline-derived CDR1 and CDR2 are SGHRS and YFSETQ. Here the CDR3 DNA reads TGCGCCAGCAGCCACGGACTAGCGGGAGTGAACGAGCAGTACTTC. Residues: CASSHGLAGVNEQYF.

For the CDR3, the DNA is TGTGCCAGCAGCTTTCAGGGGGCGACTAATGAAAAACTGTTTTTT. It encodes CASSFQGATNEKLFF. V and J are TRBV5-6 and TRBJ1-4, with TRBD1 matching over 8 bases. Germline CDR1 SGHDT, CDR2 YYEEEE. The CDR3 is made up of 15 amino acids. With V trimmed by 2 bases and J by 2 bases, 2 bases remained unmatched.

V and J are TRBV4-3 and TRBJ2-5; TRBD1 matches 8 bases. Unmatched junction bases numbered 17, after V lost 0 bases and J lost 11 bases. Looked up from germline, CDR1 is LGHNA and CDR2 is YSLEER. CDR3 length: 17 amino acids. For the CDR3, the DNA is TGCGCCAGCAGCCAAGATGACCCCGGACAGGGAATCGGGGAGCAGTACTTC. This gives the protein CASSQDDPGQGIGEQYF.

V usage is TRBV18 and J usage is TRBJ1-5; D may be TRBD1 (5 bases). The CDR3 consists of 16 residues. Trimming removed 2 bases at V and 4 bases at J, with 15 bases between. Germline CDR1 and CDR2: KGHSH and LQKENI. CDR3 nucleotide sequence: TGTGCCAGCTCACCAGCCAGCCTGGGGCCAAATCAGCCCCAGCATTTT. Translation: CASSPASLGPNQPQHF.

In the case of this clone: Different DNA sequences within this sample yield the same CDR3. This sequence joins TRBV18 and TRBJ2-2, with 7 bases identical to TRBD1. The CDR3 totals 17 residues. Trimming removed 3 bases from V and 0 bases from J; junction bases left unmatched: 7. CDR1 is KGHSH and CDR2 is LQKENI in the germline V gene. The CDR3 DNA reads TGTGCCAGCTCACCGCCCCGACAGGGCACGAACACCGGGGAGCTGTTTTTT. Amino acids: CASSPPRQGTNTGELFF.

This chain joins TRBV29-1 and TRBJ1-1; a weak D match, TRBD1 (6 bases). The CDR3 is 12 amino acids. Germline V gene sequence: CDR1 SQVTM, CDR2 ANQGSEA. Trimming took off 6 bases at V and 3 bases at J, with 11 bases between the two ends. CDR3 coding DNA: TGCAGCGTGGTGGGGGGGCACACTGAAGCTTTCTTT. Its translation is CSVVGGHTEAFF.

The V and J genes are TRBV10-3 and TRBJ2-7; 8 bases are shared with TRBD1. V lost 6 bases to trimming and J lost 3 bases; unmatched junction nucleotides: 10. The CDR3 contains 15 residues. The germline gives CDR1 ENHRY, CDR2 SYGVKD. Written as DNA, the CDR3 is TGTGCCATCAGCTCCCGGACAGGGAGTATCTACGAGCAGTACTTC. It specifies CAISSRTGSIYEQYF.

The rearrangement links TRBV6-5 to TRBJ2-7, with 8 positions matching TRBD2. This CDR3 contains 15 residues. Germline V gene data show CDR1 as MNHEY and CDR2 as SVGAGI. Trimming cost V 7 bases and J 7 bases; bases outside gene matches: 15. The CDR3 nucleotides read TGTGCCAGCACCACAACTAGCGGCGTCTGGAGAGAGCAGTACTTC. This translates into CASTTTSGVWREQYF.

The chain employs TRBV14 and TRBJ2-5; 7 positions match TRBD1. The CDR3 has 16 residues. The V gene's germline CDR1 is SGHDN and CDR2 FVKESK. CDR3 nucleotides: TGTGCGCCCGTTCCCGATAGAGCAGGGGGCCAAGAGACCCAGTACTTC. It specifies CAPVPDRAGGQETQYF. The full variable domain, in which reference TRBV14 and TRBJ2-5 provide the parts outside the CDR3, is EAGVTQFPSHSVIEKGQTVTLRCDPISGHDNLYWYRRVMGKEIKFLLHFVKESKQDESGMPNNRFLAERTGGTYSTLKVQPAELEDSGVYFCAPVPDRAGGQETQYFGPGTRLLVL.

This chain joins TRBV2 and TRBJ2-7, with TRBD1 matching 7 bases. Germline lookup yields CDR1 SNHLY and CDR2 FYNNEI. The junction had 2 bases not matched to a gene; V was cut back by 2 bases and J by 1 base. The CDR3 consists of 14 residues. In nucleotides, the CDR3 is TGTGCCAGCAGTGAACAGGGGGTATCCTACGAGCAGTACTTC. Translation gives CASSEQGVSYEQYF.